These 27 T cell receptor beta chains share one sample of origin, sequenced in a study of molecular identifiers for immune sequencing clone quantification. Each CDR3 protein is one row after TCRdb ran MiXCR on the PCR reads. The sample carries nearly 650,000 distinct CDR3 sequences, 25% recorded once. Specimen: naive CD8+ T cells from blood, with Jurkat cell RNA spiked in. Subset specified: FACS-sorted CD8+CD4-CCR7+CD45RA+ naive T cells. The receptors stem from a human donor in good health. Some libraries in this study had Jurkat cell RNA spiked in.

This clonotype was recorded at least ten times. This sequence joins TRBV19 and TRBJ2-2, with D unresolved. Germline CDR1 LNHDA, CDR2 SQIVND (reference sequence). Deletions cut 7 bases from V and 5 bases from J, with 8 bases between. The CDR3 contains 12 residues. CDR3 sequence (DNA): TGTGCCAGTACCATTGTAACCGGGGAGCTGTTTTTT. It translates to CASTIVTGELFF.

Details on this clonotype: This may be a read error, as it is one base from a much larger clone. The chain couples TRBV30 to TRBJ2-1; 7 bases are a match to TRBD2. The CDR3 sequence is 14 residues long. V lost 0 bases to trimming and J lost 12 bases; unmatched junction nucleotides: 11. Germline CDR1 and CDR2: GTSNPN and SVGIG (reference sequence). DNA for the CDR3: TGTGCCTGGAGTGTTGGTCTAGCGGAAGACGGGCAGTTCTTC. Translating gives CAWSVGLAEDGQFF.

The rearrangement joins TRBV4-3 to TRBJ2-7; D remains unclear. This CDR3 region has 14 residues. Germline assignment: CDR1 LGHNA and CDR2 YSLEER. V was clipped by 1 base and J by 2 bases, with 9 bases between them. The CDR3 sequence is CASSQGTVTYEQYF. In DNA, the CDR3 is TGCGCCAGCAGCCAAGGAACAGTTACCTACGAGCAGTACTTC.

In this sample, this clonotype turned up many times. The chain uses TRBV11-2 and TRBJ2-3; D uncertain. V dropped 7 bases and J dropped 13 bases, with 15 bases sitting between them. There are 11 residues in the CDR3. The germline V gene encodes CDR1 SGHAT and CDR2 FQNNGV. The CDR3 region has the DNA TGTGCCAGCACCTCGCCCCCGAAAGAGTATTTT. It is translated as CASTSPPKEYF. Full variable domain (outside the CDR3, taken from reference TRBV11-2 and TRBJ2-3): EAGVAQSPRYKIIEKRQSVAFWCNPISGHATLYWYQQILGQGPKLLIQFQNNGVVDDSQLPKDRFSAERLKGVDSTLKIQPAKLEDSAVYLCASTSPPKEYFGPGTRLTVL.

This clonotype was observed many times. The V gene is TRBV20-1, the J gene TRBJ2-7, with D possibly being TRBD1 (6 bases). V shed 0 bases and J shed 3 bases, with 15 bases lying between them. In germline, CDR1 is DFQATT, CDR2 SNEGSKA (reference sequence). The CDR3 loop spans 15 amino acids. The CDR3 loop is CSARDRRGYDYEQYF. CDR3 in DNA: TGCAGTGCTAGAGATCGCAGGGGTTACGACTACGAGCAGTACTTC.

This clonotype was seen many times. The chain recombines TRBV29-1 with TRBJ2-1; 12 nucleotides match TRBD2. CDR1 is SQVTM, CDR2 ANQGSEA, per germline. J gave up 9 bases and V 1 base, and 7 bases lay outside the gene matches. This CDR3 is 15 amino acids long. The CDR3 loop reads CSVEARLAGVGEQFF. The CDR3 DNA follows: TGCAGCGTTGAAGCGAGACTAGCGGGAGTTGGTGAGCAGTTCTTC.

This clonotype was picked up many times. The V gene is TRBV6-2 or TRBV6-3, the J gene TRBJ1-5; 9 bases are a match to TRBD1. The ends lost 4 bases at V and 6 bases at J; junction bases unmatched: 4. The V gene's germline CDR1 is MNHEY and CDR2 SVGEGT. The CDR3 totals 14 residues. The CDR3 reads CASSWGQGGQPQHF. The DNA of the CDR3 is TGTGCCAGCAGTTGGGGACAGGGCGGTCAGCCCCAGCATTTT.

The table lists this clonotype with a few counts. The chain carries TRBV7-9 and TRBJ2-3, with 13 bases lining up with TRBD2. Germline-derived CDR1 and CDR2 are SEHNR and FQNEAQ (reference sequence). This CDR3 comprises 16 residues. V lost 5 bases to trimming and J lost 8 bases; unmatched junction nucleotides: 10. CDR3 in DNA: TGTGCCAGCAGCCAAGGACTAGCGGGGGCGTGGGGTACGCAGTATTTT. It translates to CASSQGLAGAWGTQYF.

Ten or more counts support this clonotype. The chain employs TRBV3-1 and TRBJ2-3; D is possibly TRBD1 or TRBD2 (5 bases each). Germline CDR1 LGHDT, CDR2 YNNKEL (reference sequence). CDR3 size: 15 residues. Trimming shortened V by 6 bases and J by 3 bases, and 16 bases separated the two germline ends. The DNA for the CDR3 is TGTGCCAGCAGACCCGGGACCTACTTGACAGATACGCAGTATTTT. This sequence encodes CASRPGTYLTDTQYF.

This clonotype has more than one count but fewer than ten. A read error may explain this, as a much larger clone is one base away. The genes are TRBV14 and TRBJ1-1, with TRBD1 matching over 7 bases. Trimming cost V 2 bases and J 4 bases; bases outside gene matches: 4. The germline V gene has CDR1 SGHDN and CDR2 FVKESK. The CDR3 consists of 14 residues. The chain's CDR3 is CASSQPAGGTEAFF. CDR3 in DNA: TGTGCCAGCAGCCAACCTGCAGGGGGCACTGAAGCTTTCTTT.

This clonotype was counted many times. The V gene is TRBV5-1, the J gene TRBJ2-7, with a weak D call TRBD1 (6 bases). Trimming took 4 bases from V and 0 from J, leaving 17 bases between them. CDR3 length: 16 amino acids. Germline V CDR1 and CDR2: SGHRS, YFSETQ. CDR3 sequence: CASSPVQGTRSYEQYF. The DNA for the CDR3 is TGCGCCAGCAGCCCGGTACAGGGTACTCGCTCCTACGAGCAGTACTTC.

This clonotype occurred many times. The CDR3 DNA follows: TGTGCCAGTAGTACTCTAGCGCTGAATGAGCAGTTCTTC. Encoded protein: CASSTLALNEQFF. The chain joins TRBV19 to TRBJ2-1; possible D gene TRBD2, 6 bases. Germline V gene data show CDR1 as LNHDA and CDR2 as SQIVND (reference sequence). CDR3 length equals 13 residues. The ends were cut back, 4 bases at V and 7 bases at J, with 11 bases in the middle.

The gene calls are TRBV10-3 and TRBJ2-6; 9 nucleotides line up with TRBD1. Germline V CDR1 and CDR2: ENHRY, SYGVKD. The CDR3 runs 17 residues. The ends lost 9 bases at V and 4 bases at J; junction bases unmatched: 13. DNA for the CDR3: TGTGCCATACGGACAGGGGCGACTCCTGGCGGGGCCAACGTCCTGACTTTC. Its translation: CAIRTGATPGGANVLTF.

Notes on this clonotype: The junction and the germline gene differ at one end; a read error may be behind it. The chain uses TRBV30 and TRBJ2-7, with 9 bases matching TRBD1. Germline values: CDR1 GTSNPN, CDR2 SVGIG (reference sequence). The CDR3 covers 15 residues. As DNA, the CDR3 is TGTGCCTGGAGTGTAGGGGACAGGGTCCCCTACGCGCAGTACTTC. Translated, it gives CAWSVGDRVPYAQYF.

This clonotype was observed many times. Written as DNA, the CDR3 is TGTGCCTGGAGTGTTGGACAGGGGAGACCTGATACGCAGTATTTT. Protein: CAWSVGQGRPDTQYF. The chain employs TRBV30 and TRBJ2-3; the match to TRBD1 covers 9 bases. V gave up 0 bases and J gave up 6 bases; unmatched junction bases: 7. CDR3 size: 15 residues. CDR1 is GTSNPN and CDR2 is SVGIG in the germline V gene (reference sequence).

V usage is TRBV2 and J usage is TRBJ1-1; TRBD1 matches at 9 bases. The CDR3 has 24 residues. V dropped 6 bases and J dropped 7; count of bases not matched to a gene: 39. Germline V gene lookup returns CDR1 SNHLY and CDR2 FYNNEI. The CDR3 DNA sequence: TGTGCCAGCAGCTACGACATATCGGACTTAAAAGCTGTAACATTGTGGGGACAGGGTCGTGAAGCTTTCTTT. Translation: CASSYDISDLKAVTLWGQGREAFF.

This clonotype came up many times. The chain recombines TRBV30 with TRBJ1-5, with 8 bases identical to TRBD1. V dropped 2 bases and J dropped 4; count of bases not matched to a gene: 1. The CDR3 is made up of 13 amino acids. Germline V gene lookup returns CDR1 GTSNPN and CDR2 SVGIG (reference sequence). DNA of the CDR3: TGTGCCTGGAGTAGACAGGGGAATCAGCCCCAGCATTTT. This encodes CAWSRQGNQPQHF.

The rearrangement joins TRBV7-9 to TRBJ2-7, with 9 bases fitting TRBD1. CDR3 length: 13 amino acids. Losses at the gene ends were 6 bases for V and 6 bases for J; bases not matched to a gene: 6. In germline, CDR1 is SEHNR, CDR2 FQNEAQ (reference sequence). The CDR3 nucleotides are TGTGCCAGCAGTCGACAGGGGGAGCGCGAGCAGTACTTC. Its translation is CASSRQGEREQYF.

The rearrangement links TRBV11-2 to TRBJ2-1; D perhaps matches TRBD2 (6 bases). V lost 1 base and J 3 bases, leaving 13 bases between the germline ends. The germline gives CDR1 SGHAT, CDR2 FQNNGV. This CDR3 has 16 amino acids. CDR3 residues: CASSLGLGELYNEQFF. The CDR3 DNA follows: TGTGCCAGCAGCTTAGGACTAGGGGAGCTCTACAATGAGCAGTTCTTC.

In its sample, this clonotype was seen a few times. Written as DNA, the CDR3 is TGTGCCAGCAGTCCGGGACTAGCGGGATTTACCGGGGAGCTGTTTTTT. It translates to CASSPGLAGFTGELFF. V gene TRBV2 combines with J gene TRBJ2-2; 13 nucleotides match TRBD2. Trimming took 5 bases from V and 5 from J; bases not matched to a gene: 5. The germline V gene encodes CDR1 SNHLY and CDR2 FYNNEI. The CDR3 contains 16 residues.

CDR3 DNA sequence: TGTGCCAGCAGTTACTCGCCAGGGGCTACCTACGAGCAGTACTTC. Amino acid sequence: CASSYSPGATYEQYF. The chain has TRBV6-5 and TRBJ2-7, with D perhaps matching TRBD1 (6 bases). CDR3 length: 15 amino acids. Per germline, CDR1 MNHEY and CDR2 SVGAGI. V lost 0 bases to trimming and J lost 2 bases, with 11 bases between them.

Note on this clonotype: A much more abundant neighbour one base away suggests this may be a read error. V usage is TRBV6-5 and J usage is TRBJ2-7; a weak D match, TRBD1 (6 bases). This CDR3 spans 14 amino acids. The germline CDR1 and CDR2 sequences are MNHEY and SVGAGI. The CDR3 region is CASRDRDNPYELYF. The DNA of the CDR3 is TGTGCCAGCAGGGACCGGGACAACCCCTACGAGCTGTACTTC.

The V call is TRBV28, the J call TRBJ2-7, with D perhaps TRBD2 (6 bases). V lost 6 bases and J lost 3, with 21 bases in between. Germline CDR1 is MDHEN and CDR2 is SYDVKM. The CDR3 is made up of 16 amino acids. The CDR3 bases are TGTGCCAGCAGCCCTATGGGCGGGCGGGGCCACTACGAGCAGTACTTC. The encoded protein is CASSPMGGRGHYEQYF.

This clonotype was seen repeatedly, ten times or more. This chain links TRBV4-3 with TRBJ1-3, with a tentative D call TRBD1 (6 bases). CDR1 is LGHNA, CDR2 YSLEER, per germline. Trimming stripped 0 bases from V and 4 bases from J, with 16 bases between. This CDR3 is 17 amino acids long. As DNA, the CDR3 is TGCGCCAGCAGCCAAGAGGGGGGCGAACGAAGAGGAAACACCATATATTTT. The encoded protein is CASSQEGGERRGNTIYF.

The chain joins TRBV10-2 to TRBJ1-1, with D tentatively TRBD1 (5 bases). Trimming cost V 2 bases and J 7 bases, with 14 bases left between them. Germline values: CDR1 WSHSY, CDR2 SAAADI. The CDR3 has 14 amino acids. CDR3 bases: TGCGCCAGCAGTGAGGTGGGGACCGGCTTTGAAGCTTTCTTT. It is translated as CASSEVGTGFEAFF.

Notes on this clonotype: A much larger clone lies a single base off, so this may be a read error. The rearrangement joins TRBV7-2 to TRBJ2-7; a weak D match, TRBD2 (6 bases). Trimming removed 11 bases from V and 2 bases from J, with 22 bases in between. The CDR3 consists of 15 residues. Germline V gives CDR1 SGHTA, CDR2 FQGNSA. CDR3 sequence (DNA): TGTGCCGGCATAAAAGAGGCAGCGGGCCCCTACGAGCAGTACTTC. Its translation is CAGIKEAAGPYEQYF.

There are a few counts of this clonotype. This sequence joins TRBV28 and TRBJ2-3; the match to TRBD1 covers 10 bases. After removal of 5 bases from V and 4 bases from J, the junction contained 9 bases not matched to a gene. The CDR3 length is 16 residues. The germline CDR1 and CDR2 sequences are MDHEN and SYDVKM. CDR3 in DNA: TGTGCCAGCAGTGGAACCGGGACAGGGGATTCAGATACGCAGTATTTT. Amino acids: CASSGTGTGDSDTQYF.